The 29 T cell receptor beta chains in this list originate from one sample, sequenced in a study of blood T cell repertoires in COVID-19. Some clones are missing from TCRdb's copy, which holds only in-frame ones; the method was immunoSEQ multiplex PCR. The sample contains more than 300,000 clones, roughly 86% of which appear only once. Sequencing used peripheral blood. The source of these receptors is a woman younger than 45 with COVID-19, enrolled during active disease.

This rearrangement joins TRBV4-2 to TRBJ2-1, with 12 bases lining up with TRBD2. Germline trimming cut 0 bases from V and 4 bases from J; bases unmatched to any gene: 4. The length of the CDR3 is 17 residues. CDR1 is LGHNA and CDR2 is YNFKEQ in the germline V gene. The CDR3 sequence: CASSQESGLAGYNEQFF. The CDR3 coding sequence is TGTGCCAGCAGCCAAGAGTCCGGACTAGCGGGGTACAATGAGCAGTTCTTC.

The chain links TRBV3-1 (or the pseudogene TRBV3-2) to TRBJ2-2; 9 bases line up with TRBD2. The CDR3 is 16 residues long. Germline V gives CDR1 LGHDT, CDR2 YNNKEL (reference sequence). J lost 4 bases, V lost 4 bases, and 7 bases had no gene match. In nucleotides, the CDR3 is TGTGCCAGCAGCCGATTTAGCGGGGGCGTCACCGGGGAGCTGTTTTTT. Its translation is CASSRFSGGVTGELFF.

The chain employs TRBV5-4 and TRBJ2-2, with D possibly TRBD1 on 6 matching bases. V was shortened by 4 bases and J by 4 bases, with 11 bases between the two germline ends. Germline V lookup: CDR1 SGHNT, CDR2 YYREEE (reference sequence). This CDR3 is 14 amino acids long. The CDR3 nucleotides read TGTGCCAGCAGCGTAGGACAGCTCACCGGGGAGCTGTTTTTT. Translated: CASSVGQLTGELFF.

V is TRBV2 and J is TRBJ1-1; TRBD1 matches 7 bases. The germline V gene has CDR1 SNHLY and CDR2 FYNNEI. With V trimmed by 4 bases and J by 6 bases, 8 bases remained unmatched. This CDR3 is 14 amino acids long. Here the CDR3 reads CASSVRTGLSEAFF. The DNA of the CDR3 is TGTGCCAGCAGTGTAAGGACAGGCCTCTCTGAAGCTTTCTTT.

As to this clone: The sample contains more than one DNA sequence encoding this CDR3. This rearrangement joins TRBV5-6 to TRBJ1-2, with D unresolved. Trimming cost V 0 bases and J 8 bases, with 5 bases left between them. Per the germline V gene, CDR1 is SGHDT and CDR2 is YYEEEE. The length of the CDR3 is 11 residues. In DNA, the CDR3 is TGTGCCAGCAGCTTGGCTGGCGGCTACACCTTC. This codes for CASSLAGGYTF.

J is TRBJ1-5 and V is TRBV7-8; D may be TRBD1 (5 bases). This CDR3 region has 15 residues. Germline CDR1 reads SGHVS; CDR2 reads FQNEAQ. V was clipped by 7 bases and J by 1 base, with 14 bases between them. CDR3 sequence (DNA): TGTGCCAGCACCCCAACGGGGGAGAGCAATCAGCCCCAGCATTTT. Its translation is CASTPTGESNQPQHF.

In DNA, the CDR3 is TGTGCCAGCCGAAACTCCGGGGGGCTTTTCAATCAGCCCCAGCATTTT. Its translation is CASRNSGGLFNQPQHF. This chain links TRBV19 with TRBJ1-5; D possibly corresponds to TRBD1 (6 bases). The V end was cut by 9 bases, the J end by 3 bases, with 21 bases between. CDR1 LNHDA and CDR2 SQIVND come from the germline V gene (reference sequence). This CDR3 region has 16 residues.

This clone was picked up one time. The chain employs TRBV5-1 and TRBJ1-1; maybe TRBD1 (6 bases). Trimming took 2 bases from V and 6 from J, leaving 14 bases between them. The germline V gene encodes CDR1 SGHRS and CDR2 YFSETQ. This CDR3 region has 14 residues. In DNA, the CDR3 is TGCGCCAGCAGCTTAGCAGGGGCTGAAGCTGAAGCTTTCTTT. Protein sequence: CASSLAGAEAEAFF.

The chain links TRBV7-9 to TRBJ2-1; D call uncertain. V was clipped by 5 bases and J by 8 bases, with 7 bases between them. Germline CDR1 SEHNR, CDR2 FQNEAQ (reference sequence). This CDR3 comprises 11 residues. CDR3 protein: CASSPSYEQFF. DNA for the CDR3: TGTGCCAGCAGCCCTTCTTATGAGCAGTTCTTC. Full variable domain (missing parts from reference TRBV7-9 and TRBJ2-1): DTGVSQNPRHKITKRGQNVTFRCDPISEHNRLYWYRQTLGQGPEFLTYFQNEAQLEKSRLLSDRFSAERPKGSFSTLEIQRTEQGDSAMYLCASSPSYEQFFGPGTRLTVL.

In its sample, this clone was seen once. The rearrangement uses TRBV14 and TRBJ2-1; 10 bases match TRBD2. Germline V gives CDR1 SGHDN, CDR2 FVKESK. Unmatched junction bases numbered 2, after V lost 1 base and J lost 2 bases. The CDR3 runs 16 residues. The CDR3 sequence: CASSQASGGAYNEQFF. DNA of the CDR3: TGTGCCAGCAGCCAAGCGAGCGGGGGGGCCTACAATGAGCAGTTCTTC.

A single count supports this clone. This rearrangement joins TRBV5-6 to TRBJ1-3; 9 bases align to TRBD1. The CDR3 is 16 amino acids. Unmatched junction bases numbered 5, after V lost 4 bases and J lost 0 bases. Germline lookup yields CDR1 SGHDT and CDR2 YYEEEE. CDR3 region: CASSMDRGYSGNTIYF. The CDR3 DNA sequence: TGTGCCAGCAGCATGGACAGGGGATACTCTGGAAACACCATATATTTT.

The V and J genes are TRBV20-1 and TRBJ1-5, with D unresolved. This CDR3 has 13 amino acids. V lost 3 bases and J 2 bases, leaving 8 bases between the germline ends. Germline assignment: CDR1 DFQATT and CDR2 SNEGSKA (reference sequence). CDR3 residues: CSASNSRNQPQHF. CDR3 nucleotide sequence: TGCAGTGCTAGTAACAGTCGCAATCAGCCCCAGCATTTT.

This chain links TRBV23-1 with TRBJ1-1, with TRBD1 as a possible D gene (5 bases). TRBV23-1 is sorted into the ORF group, with uncertain function. The CDR3 runs 16 residues. V gave up 3 bases and J gave up 6 bases, with 20 bases separating them. CDR3 coding DNA: TGCGCCAGCAGTCAGGACGCGGGCCCATGGGGGGCTGAAGCTTTCTTT. This sequence encodes CASSQDAGPWGAEAFF.

This chain joins TRBV7-9 and TRBJ1-2; the D gene is possibly TRBD1 (5 bases). Trimming took off 4 bases at V and 6 bases at J, with 18 bases between the two ends. Germline CDR1 and CDR2: SEHNR and FQNEAQ (reference sequence). The CDR3 totals 15 residues. CDR3 sequence (DNA): TGTGCCAGCAGCTCCTCGCAGGGCCAGCTCAATGGCTACACCTTC. It encodes CASSSSQGQLNGYTF.

The V call is TRBV6-2 or TRBV6-3, the J call TRBJ2-2; 11 bases align to TRBD2. The CDR3 loop spans 18 amino acids. V lost 2 bases and J lost 1; bases outside the gene matches: 6. Germline V gene sequence: CDR1 MNHEY, CDR2 SVGEGT. CDR3 protein: CASSYGTSGQENTGELFF. In nucleotides, the CDR3 is TGTGCCAGCAGTTACGGGACTAGCGGACAAGAGAACACCGGGGAGCTGTTTTTT.

V usage is TRBV9 and J usage is TRBJ2-3; 7 nucleotides agree with TRBD2. This CDR3 contains 16 residues. Germline values: CDR1 SGDLS, CDR2 YYNGEE. Trimming cost V 4 bases and J 4 bases; bases outside gene matches: 12. In DNA form, the CDR3 reads TGTGCCAGCAGCCCAGACGGCGCGGGGGTAGCAGATACGCAGTATTTT. Its translation: CASSPDGAGVADTQYF.

V is TRBV5-5 and J is TRBJ1-5; the D gene is possibly TRBD1 (5 bases). This CDR3 spans 13 amino acids. V lost 1 base to trimming and J lost 5 bases, with 7 bases between them. Germline V CDR1 and CDR2: SGHKS, YYEKEE (reference sequence). The CDR3 here is CASSLQGDQPQHF. CDR3 bases: TGTGCCAGCAGCTTGCAGGGTGATCAGCCCCAGCATTTT.

The J gene is TRBJ2-3, the V gene TRBV4-2; D gene unclear. Trimming took 0 bases from V and 6 from J, leaving 13 bases between them. This CDR3 is 15 amino acids long. Germline V gene lookup returns CDR1 LGHNA and CDR2 YNFKEQ. In nucleotides, the CDR3 is TGTGCCAGCAGCCAAGATCTTGCGGATATGGATACGCAGTATTTT. Its translation is CASSQDLADMDTQYF.

The gene calls are TRBV19 and TRBJ1-6, with 9 bases identical to TRBD1. This CDR3 region has 14 residues. V shed 5 bases and J 10 bases; nucleotides not matched to a gene: 6. Germline CDR1 reads LNHDA; CDR2 reads SQIVND (reference sequence). The CDR3 sequence: CASSSRQGESPLHF. In DNA form, the CDR3 reads TGTGCCAGTAGTTCCCGACAGGGGGAGTCACCCCTCCACTTT.

This rearrangement joins TRBV27 to TRBJ2-7; TRBD1 matches 7 bases. This CDR3 region has 15 residues. The germline V gene encodes CDR1 MNHEY and CDR2 SMNVEV (reference sequence). The V segment lost 5 bases and the J segment 5 bases; nucleotides outside the gene matches: 12. The CDR3 nucleotides are TGTGCCAGCAGTCGACAGGGCACGATTTTAGACGAGCAGTACGTC. Translating gives CASSRQGTILDEQYV.

This clone came up a few times. This chain uses TRBV27 with TRBJ2-1; D is ambiguous. Trimming left V 3 bases short and J 5 bases short, with 5 bases between. In germline, CDR1 is MNHEY, CDR2 SMNVEV (reference sequence). The CDR3 spans 12 residues. As DNA, the CDR3 is TGTGCCAGCAGTTTTCGGGACAATGAGCAGTTCTTC. Encoded protein: CASSFRDNEQFF.

The chain is built from TRBV4-1 and TRBJ2-1; 10 bases agree with TRBD2. CDR3 size: 14 residues. J lost 8 bases, V lost 2 bases, and 3 bases had no gene match. The germline gives CDR1 MGHRA, CDR2 YSYEKL. Written as DNA, the CDR3 is TGCGCCAGCAGCCAATCAGCGGGGGGGGATGAGCAGTTCTTC. Protein sequence: CASSQSAGGDEQFF.

This sequence joins TRBV7-2 and TRBJ2-4; 12 bases are shared with TRBD2. Trimming cost V 2 bases and J 2 bases; bases outside gene matches: 4. This CDR3 is built from 17 residues. Germline CDR1 and CDR2: SGHTA and FQGNSA. The CDR3 DNA reads TGTGCCAGCAGCTTATTCCTAGCGGGGGGGCCCAAAAACATTCAGTACTTC. Its translation is CASSLFLAGGPKNIQYF.

The V call is TRBV4-3, the J call TRBJ2-7; D uncertain. This CDR3 spans 14 amino acids. Germline values: CDR1 LGHNA, CDR2 YSLEER. Trimming took off 4 bases at V and 0 bases at J, with 10 bases between the two ends. The CDR3 reads CASSPAKSSYEQYF. The DNA for the CDR3 is TGCGCCAGCAGCCCCGCTAAAAGCTCCTACGAGCAGTACTTC.

The chain has TRBV4-2 and TRBJ2-2; the D gene is possibly TRBD2 (6 bases). Germline values: CDR1 LGHNA, CDR2 YNFKEQ. Trimming stripped 3 bases from V and 4 bases from J, with 15 bases between. CDR3 length equals 16 residues. This CDR3 is CASSQGKLAITGELFF. Here the CDR3 DNA reads TGTGCCAGCAGCCAGGGTAAACTAGCAATCACCGGGGAGCTGTTTTTT.

This chain connects TRBV18 to TRBJ2-5; D is unresolved. From germline, CDR1 is KGHSH and CDR2 LQKENI. Trimming left V 6 bases short and J 0 bases short, with 5 bases between. The CDR3 consists of 12 residues. CDR3 protein: CASSSYQETQYF. CDR3 coding DNA: TGTGCCAGCTCGTCCTACCAAGAGACCCAGTACTTC.

This chain uses TRBV3-1 (or the pseudogene TRBV3-2) with TRBJ1-1; a weak D match, TRBD1 (5 bases). Trimming shortened V by 1 base and J by 1 base, and 10 bases separated the two germline ends. The CDR3 is made up of 15 amino acids. CDR1 and CDR2 from the germline V gene are LGHDT and YNNKEL (reference sequence). CDR3 residues: CASSQGGAGNTEAFF. In nucleotides, the CDR3 is TGTGCCAGCAGCCAAGGTGGGGCCGGGAACACTGAAGCTTTCTTT.

The rearrangement joins TRBV7-3 to TRBJ2-1; 14 bases are shared with TRBD2. CDR1 SGHTA and CDR2 FQGTGA come from the germline V gene. This CDR3 comprises 16 residues. J was trimmed by 7 bases and V by 2 bases; bases with no gene match: 4. CDR3 sequence: CASSLWGLAGENEQFF. The CDR3 coding sequence is TGTGCCAGCAGCTTATGGGGACTAGCGGGGGAGAATGAGCAGTTCTTC.

The DNA for the CDR3 is TGTGCCAGCAGCTCCACGGTTCTGGGCACAGATACGCAGTATTTT. It specifies CASSSTVLGTDTQYF. V gene TRBV7-8 combines with J gene TRBJ2-3; D ambiguous. The CDR3 contains 15 residues. The germline V gene has CDR1 SGHVS and CDR2 FQNEAQ. With 4 bases removed from V and 1 base from J, the gap between germline ends came to 12 bases.